This section outlines one TCR beta chain sequence together with its context. The target antigen is unknown. V lost 0 bases, J lost 7 bases, and 11 bases lay in between. The CDR3 has 14 residues. Germline lookup yields CDR1 SGHRS and CDR2 YFSETQ. The method was immunoSEQ multiplex PCR; TCRdb's version includes in-frame clones alone and lacks a portion of them. The top ten clones hold roughly 8% of a sample with about 150,000 clones, roughly 88% of them seen once. The sample belongs to a study of T cell responses to AZD1222 COVID-19 vaccine. Overall study results and limits: CD4 TCRs covered the whole spike, strongest at regions 160-218 and 743-854.

This clonotype was obtained from an adult in good health. The specimen comprised peripheral blood, sampled on day 0 of AZD1222 vaccination. The V gene is TRBV5-1, the J gene TRBJ1-5, with D hard to call. The CDR3 region has the DNA TGCGCCAGCAGCTTGGGGCAGGCGGGGCAGCCCCAGCATTTT. Amino acid sequence: CASSLGQAGQPQHF.